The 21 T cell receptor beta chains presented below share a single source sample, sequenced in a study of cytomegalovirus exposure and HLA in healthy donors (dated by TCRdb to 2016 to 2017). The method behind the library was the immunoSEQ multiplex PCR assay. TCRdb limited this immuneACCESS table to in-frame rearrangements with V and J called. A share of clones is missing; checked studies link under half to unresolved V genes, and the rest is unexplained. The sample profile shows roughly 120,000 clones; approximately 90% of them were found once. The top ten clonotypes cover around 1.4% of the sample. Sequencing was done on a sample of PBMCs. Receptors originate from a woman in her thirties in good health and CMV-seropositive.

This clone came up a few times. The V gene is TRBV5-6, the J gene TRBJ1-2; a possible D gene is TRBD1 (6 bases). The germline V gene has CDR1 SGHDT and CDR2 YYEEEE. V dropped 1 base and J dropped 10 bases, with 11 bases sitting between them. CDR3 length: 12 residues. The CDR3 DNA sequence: TGTGCCAGCAGCTTGACAGGGATGCACTACACCTTC. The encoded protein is CASSLTGMHYTF.

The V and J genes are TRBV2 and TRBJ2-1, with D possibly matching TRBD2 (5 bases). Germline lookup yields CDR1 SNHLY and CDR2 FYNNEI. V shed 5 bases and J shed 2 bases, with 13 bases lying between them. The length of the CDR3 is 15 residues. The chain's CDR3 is CASSRSGSAYNEQFF. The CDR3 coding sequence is TGTGCCAGCAGTAGGTCGGGGAGCGCCTACAATGAGCAGTTCTTC.

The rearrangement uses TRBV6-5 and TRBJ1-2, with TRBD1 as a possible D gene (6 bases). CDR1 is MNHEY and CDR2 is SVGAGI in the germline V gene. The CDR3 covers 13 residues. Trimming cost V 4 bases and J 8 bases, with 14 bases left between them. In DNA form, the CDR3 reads TGTGCCAGCAGTTTCTCGACAGGTGGGGGCTACACCTTC. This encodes CASSFSTGGGYTF.

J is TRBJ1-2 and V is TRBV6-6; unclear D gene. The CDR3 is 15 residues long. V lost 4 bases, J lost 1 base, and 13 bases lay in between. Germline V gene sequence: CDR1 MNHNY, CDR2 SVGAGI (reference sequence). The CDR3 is CASSSGGRHNYGYTF. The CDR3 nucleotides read TGTGCCAGCAGTTCCGGAGGACGGCATAACTATGGCTACACCTTC.

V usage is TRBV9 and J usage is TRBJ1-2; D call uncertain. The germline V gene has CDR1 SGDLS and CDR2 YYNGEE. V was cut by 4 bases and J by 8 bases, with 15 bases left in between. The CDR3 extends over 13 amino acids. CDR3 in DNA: TGTGCCAGCAGCCCCCGCCCCGAGGGCGGCTACACCTTC. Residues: CASSPRPEGGYTF.

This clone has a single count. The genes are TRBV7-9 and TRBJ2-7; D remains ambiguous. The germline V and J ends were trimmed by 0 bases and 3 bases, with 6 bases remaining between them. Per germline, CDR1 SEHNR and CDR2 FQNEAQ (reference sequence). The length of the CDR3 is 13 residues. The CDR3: CASSLAADYEQYF. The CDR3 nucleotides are TGTGCCAGCAGCTTAGCGGCTGACTACGAGCAGTACTTC.

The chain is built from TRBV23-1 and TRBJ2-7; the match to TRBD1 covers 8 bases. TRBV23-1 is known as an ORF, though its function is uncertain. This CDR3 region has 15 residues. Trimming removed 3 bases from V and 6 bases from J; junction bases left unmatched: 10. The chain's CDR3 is CASSHFRTGWAEQYF. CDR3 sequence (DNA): TGCGCCAGCAGTCATTTCAGGACAGGGTGGGCCGAGCAGTACTTC.

The CDR3 protein is CASSQDSLGQYNSPLHF. CDR3 coding DNA: TGCGCCAGCAGCCAAGATAGCCTTGGACAATATAATTCACCCCTCCACTTT. J is TRBJ1-6 and V is TRBV4-3; tentatively, D is TRBD1 (5 bases). This CDR3 spans 17 amino acids. Germline CDR1 and CDR2: LGHNA and YSLEER. The germline V and J ends were trimmed by 0 bases and 4 bases, with 13 bases remaining between them.

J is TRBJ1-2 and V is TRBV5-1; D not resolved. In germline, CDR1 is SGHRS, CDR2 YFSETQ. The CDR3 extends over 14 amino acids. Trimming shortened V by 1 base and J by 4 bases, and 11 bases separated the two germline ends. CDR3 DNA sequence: TGCGCCAGCAGCTTGTCTTTTCCCGTCTATGGCTACACCTTC. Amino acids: CASSLSFPVYGYTF. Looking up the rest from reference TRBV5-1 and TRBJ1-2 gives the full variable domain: KAGVTQTPRYLIKTRGQQVTLSCSPISGHRSVSWYQQTPGQGLQFLFEYFSETQRNKGNFPGRFSGRQFSNSRSEMNVSTLELGDSALYLCASSLSFPVYGYTFGSGTRLTVV.

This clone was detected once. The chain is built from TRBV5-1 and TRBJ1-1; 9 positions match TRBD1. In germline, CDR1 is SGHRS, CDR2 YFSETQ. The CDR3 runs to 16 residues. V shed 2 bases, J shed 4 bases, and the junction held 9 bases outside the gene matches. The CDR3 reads CASSFEQGAEGTEAFF. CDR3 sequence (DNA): TGCGCCAGCAGCTTCGAACAGGGGGCTGAGGGCACTGAAGCTTTCTTT.

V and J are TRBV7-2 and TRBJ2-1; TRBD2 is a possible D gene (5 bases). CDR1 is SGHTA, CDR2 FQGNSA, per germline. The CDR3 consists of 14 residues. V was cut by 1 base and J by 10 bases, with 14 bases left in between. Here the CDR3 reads CASSLEAPPGEQFF. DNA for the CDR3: TGTGCCAGCAGCTTAGAGGCCCCTCCGGGGGAGCAGTTCTTC.

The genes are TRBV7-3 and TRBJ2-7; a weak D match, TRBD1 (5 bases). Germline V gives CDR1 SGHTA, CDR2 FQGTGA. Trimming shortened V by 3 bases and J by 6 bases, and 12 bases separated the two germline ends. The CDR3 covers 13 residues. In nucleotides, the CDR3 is TGTGCCAGCAGCTTGAGTTGGGGCGGCGAGCAGTACTTC. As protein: CASSLSWGGEQYF.

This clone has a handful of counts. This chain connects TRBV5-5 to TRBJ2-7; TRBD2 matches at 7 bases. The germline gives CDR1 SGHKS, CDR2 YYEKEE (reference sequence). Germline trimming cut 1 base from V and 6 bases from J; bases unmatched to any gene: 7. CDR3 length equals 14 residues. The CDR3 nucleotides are TGTGCCAGCAGCTTGTGGGCGGGAGTTGCCGAGCAGTACTTC. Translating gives CASSLWAGVAEQYF.

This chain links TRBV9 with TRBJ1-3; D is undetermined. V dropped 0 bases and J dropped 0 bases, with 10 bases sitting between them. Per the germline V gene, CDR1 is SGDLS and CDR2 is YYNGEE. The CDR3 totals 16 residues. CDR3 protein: CASSVGSGGSGNTIYF. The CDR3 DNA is TGTGCCAGCAGCGTAGGGTCTGGAGGCTCTGGAAACACCATATATTTT.

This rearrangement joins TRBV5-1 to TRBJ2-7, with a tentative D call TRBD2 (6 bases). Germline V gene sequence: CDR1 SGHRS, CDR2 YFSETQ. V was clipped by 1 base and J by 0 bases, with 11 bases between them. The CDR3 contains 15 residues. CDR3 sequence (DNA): TGCGCCAGCAGCTTGAGACGGGGGAGCTCCTACGAGCAGTACTTC. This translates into CASSLRRGSSYEQYF.

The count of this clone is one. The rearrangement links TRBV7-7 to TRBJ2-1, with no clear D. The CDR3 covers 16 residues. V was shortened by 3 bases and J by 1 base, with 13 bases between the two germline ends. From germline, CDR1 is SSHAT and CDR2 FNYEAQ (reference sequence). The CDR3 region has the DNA TGTGCCAGCAGCTTTTCCCCCGACGGGTCCTACAATGAGCAGTTCTTC. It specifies CASSFSPDGSYNEQFF.

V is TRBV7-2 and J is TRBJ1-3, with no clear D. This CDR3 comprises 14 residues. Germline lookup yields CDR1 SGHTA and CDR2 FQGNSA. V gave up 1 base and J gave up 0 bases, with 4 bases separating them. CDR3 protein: CASSLVLSGNTIYF. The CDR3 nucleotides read TGTGCCAGCAGCTTAGTTCTCTCTGGAAACACCATATATTTT.

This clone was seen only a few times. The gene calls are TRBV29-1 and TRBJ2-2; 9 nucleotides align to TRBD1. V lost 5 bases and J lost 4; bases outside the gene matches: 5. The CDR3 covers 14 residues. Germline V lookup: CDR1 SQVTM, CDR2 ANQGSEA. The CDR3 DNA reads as TGCAGCGTTACCGGGACAGGGAGCACCGGGGAGCTGTTTTTT. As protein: CSVTGTGSTGELFF.

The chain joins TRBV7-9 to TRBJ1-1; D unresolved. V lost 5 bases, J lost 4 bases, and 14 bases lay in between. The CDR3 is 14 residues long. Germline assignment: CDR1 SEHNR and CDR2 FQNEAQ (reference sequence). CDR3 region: CASSPHDSRTEAFF. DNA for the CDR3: TGTGCCAGCAGCCCCCATGATAGCCGCACTGAAGCTTTCTTT. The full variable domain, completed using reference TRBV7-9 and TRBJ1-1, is DTGVSQNPRHKITKRGQNVTFRCDPISEHNRLYWYRQTLGQGPEFLTYFQNEAQLEKSRLLSDRFSAERPKGSFSTLEIQRTEQGDSAMYLCASSPHDSRTEAFFGQGTRLTVV.

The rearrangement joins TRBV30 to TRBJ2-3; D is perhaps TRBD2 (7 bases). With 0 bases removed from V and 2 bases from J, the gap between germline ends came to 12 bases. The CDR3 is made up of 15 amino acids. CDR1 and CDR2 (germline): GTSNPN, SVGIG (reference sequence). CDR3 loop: CAWSVRGGTTDTQYF. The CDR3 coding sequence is TGTGCCTGGAGTGTAAGGGGGGGCACCACAGATACGCAGTATTTT.

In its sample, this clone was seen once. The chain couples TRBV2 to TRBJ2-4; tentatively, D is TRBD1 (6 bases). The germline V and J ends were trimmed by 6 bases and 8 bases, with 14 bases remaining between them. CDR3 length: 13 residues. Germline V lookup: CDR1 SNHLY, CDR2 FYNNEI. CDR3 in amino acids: CASRDDRRYIQYF. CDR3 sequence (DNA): TGTGCCAGCAGGGATGACAGGCGGTACATTCAGTACTTC.